The T cell receptor beta chain described here comes from a study of T-cell memory formation after mild COVID-19. As to this clonotype: Its antigen is still unknown.

General study results and limits: Clones that got smaller from day 15 to 85 had even CD4/CD8, while clones growing later tipped toward CD4+.

V lost 3 bases, J lost 1 base, and 3 bases stayed unmatched. Germline CDR1 is KGHDR and CDR2 is SFDVKD. This CDR3 has 15 residues. TCRdb reprocessed the 5' RACE reads with MiXCR, giving one entry per CDR3 protein. This table has about 420,000 distinct CDR3 sequences, around a quarter appearing once. The chain carries TRBV24-1 and TRBJ2-3; TRBD1 agrees at 7 bases. The receptor was isolated from an adult woman who had mild COVID-19 (a few samples of this study predate the infection). Cell type and time point are not known. Sequenced: PBMCs or a T cell subset sorted from them (not recorded which). The chain's CDR3 is CATSDQGGGTDTQYF. CDR3 coding DNA: TGTGCCACCAGTGATCAAGGGGGCGGCACAGATACGCAGTATTTT.